The 29 T cell receptor beta chains reported below all come from one sample, sequenced in a study of cytomegalovirus exposure and HLA in healthy donors. Amplification used 60 Vbeta primers and 13 Jbeta primers. The table came from immunoSEQ multiplex PCR; TCRdb's copy has only in-frame clones and leaves some out. Of around 55,000 clones listed, 65% to 80% are singletons. Sequencing was performed on PBMCs. These receptors came from a man aged 35 to 55 in good health and CMV-seropositive.

The rearrangement joins TRBV7-2 to TRBJ1-1; unclear D gene. The CDR3 sequence is 14 residues long. The V end was cut by 5 bases, the J end by 3 bases, with 13 bases between. CDR1 is SGHTA, CDR2 FQGNSA, per germline. Here the CDR3 DNA reads TGTGCCAGCAGCGCCACGACACGATACACTGAAGCTTTCTTT. Its protein is CASSATTRYTEAFF.

The chain joins TRBV7-3 to TRBJ1-1; no clear D gene. V was cut by 5 bases and J by 1 base, with 8 bases left in between. The CDR3 consists of 13 residues. Germline values: CDR1 SGHTA, CDR2 FQGTGA. CDR3 protein: CASSPEGNTEAFF. In DNA, the CDR3 is TGTGCCAGCAGCCCAGAGGGGAACACTGAAGCTTTCTTT.

The chain links TRBV6-1 to TRBJ2-4; D not certain. Germline-derived CDR1 and CDR2 are MNHNS and SASEGT. V gave up 4 bases and J gave up 15 bases, with 13 bases separating them. This CDR3 has 11 residues. DNA of the CDR3: TGTGCCAGCAGTGCCCGTATGAGGAGGTACTTC. Amino acid sequence: CASSARMRRYF.

The chain couples TRBV4-1 to TRBJ2-3, with 7 nucleotides matching TRBD1. CDR1 is MGHRA, CDR2 YSYEKL, per germline. The V and J ends lost 4 bases and 6 bases, in that order; junction bases with no gene match: 7. CDR3 size: 14 residues. The CDR3: CASSRTGSGDTQYF. As DNA, the CDR3 is TGCGCCAGCAGCCGGACAGGTTCGGGGGATACGCAGTATTTT.

This clone was observed a few times. This chain joins TRBV7-2 and TRBJ2-7; TRBD2 aligns across 14 bases. Germline lookup yields CDR1 SGHTA and CDR2 FQGNSA. Trimming removed 5 bases from V and 6 bases from J; junction bases left unmatched: 9. The CDR3 consists of 16 residues. CDR3: CASSPGLAGGVFEQYF. Written as DNA, the CDR3 is TGTGCCAGCAGCCCCGGACTAGCGGGGGGTGTCTTCGAGCAGTACTTC.

This clone was recorded a few times. V and J are TRBV12-5 and TRBJ1-5; 9 positions match TRBD1. The CDR3 runs to 15 residues. Unmatched junction bases numbered 10, after V lost 6 bases and J lost 7 bases. Looked up from germline, CDR1 is LGHNT and CDR2 is FRNRAP. CDR3: CASGPGTGRGQPQHF. The CDR3 coding sequence is TGTGCTAGTGGGCCTGGGACAGGGAGAGGACAGCCCCAGCATTTT.

A few counts support this clone. The chain couples TRBV2 to TRBJ2-6; D remains unclear. Germline lookup yields CDR1 SNHLY and CDR2 FYNNEI. This CDR3 contains 15 residues. Trimming pared 6 bases from V and 0 bases from J, leaving 9 bases between. The CDR3 sequence: CASRARNSGANVLTF. CDR3 bases: TGTGCCAGCAGAGCGCGGAACTCTGGGGCCAACGTCCTGACTTTC.

V is TRBV18 and J is TRBJ1-1; the D is unclear. CDR1 and CDR2 from the germline V gene are KGHSH and LQKENI. This CDR3 comprises 14 residues. The V gene lost 2 bases and the J gene lost 0 bases, with 7 bases spanning the gap. The CDR3 here is CASSPSVLNTEAFF. The CDR3, as DNA: TGTGCCAGCTCACCATCCGTCCTGAACACTGAAGCTTTCTTT.

The CDR3: CASRIGQGVYGYTF. Here the CDR3 DNA reads TGTGCCAGCAGGATTGGACAGGGCGTCTATGGCTACACCTTC. The chain couples TRBV6-5 to TRBJ1-2; 8 nucleotides agree with TRBD1. The CDR3 length is 14 residues. The V gene's germline CDR1 is MNHEY and CDR2 SVGAGI. Trimming cost V 6 bases and J 4 bases; bases outside gene matches: 7.

V is TRBV6-4 and J is TRBJ2-7; 8 bases align to TRBD1. Germline-derived CDR1 and CDR2 are MRHNA and SNTAGT. The CDR3 has 16 residues. V lost 0 bases, J lost 3 bases, and 7 bases stayed unmatched. The CDR3 is CASSDSLRTGNYEQYF. The CDR3 nucleotides are TGTGCCAGCAGTGACTCTTTACGGACAGGGAACTACGAGCAGTACTTC.

As concerns this clone: Other DNA sequences from this sample encode an identical CDR3 as well. The chain combines TRBV5-1 with TRBJ2-3; D is ambiguous. Germline assignment: CDR1 SGHRS and CDR2 YFSETQ. This CDR3 is 13 amino acids long. V gave up 0 bases and J gave up 3 bases, with 5 bases separating them. The CDR3 nucleotides are TGCGCCAGCAGCTTGGCCGGGACAGATACGCAGTATTTT. Amino acids: CASSLAGTDTQYF.

This clone was recorded a few times. The chain links TRBV2 to TRBJ2-5; 9 bases are a match to TRBD2. The CDR3 runs to 15 residues. The trim removed 5 bases at V and 1 base at J, leaving 5 bases unmatched. CDR1 and CDR2 from the germline V gene are SNHLY and FYNNEI. The CDR3 nucleotides read TGTGCCAGCAGTAAGACTAGCGGAGCCCAAGAGACCCAGTACTTC. It translates to CASSKTSGAQETQYF.

V is TRBV6-1 and J is TRBJ1-1, with unresolved D. The ends were cut back, 2 bases at V and 3 bases at J, with 13 bases in the middle. This CDR3 has 15 amino acids. CDR1 and CDR2 (germline): MNHNS, SASEGT. The CDR3 loop is CASSETLRQDTEAFF. DNA of the CDR3: TGTGCCAGCAGTGAAACTCTTCGACAAGACACTGAAGCTTTCTTT.

This clone was seen a single time. The chain couples TRBV6-5 to TRBJ2-7; no reliable D call. This CDR3 is built from 16 residues. V was cut by 0 bases and J by 3 bases, with 15 bases left in between. Per the germline V gene, CDR1 is MNHEY and CDR2 is SVGAGI. In DNA form, the CDR3 reads TGTGCCAGCAGTTACTCAGAGGCAGATCTGTTCTACGAGCAGTACTTC. This encodes CASSYSEADLFYEQYF.

The rearrangement links TRBV11-2 to TRBJ2-7; 9 nucleotides line up with TRBD1. The CDR3 consists of 16 residues. J lost 5 bases, V lost 1 base, and 9 bases had no gene match. Germline CDR1 and CDR2: SGHAT and FQNNGV. The CDR3: CASSLGGTGFQNEQYF. CDR3 nucleotides: TGTGCCAGCAGCTTAGGAGGGACAGGGTTTCAGAACGAGCAGTACTTC. Full variable domain (outside the CDR3, taken from reference TRBV11-2 and TRBJ2-7): EAGVAQSPRYKIIEKRQSVAFWCNPISGHATLYWYQQILGQGPKLLIQFQNNGVVDDSQLPKDRFSAERLKGVDSTLKIQPAKLEDSAVYLCASSLGGTGFQNEQYFGPGTRLTVT.

The chain is built from TRBV7-9 and TRBJ2-2, with 10 bases fitting TRBD1. The CDR3 runs to 15 residues. J was trimmed by 5 bases and V by 2 bases; bases with no gene match: 2. Per germline, CDR1 SEHNR and CDR2 FQNEAQ (reference sequence). This CDR3 is CASSLPDRGTGELFF. CDR3 nucleotide sequence: TGTGCCAGCAGCTTACCGGACAGGGGGACCGGGGAGCTGTTTTTT.

The chain couples TRBV27 to TRBJ1-1; a possible D gene is TRBD1 (6 bases). The CDR3 sequence is 14 residues long. Germline V gives CDR1 MNHEY, CDR2 SMNVEV (reference sequence). Trimming left V 6 bases short and J 5 bases short, with 16 bases between. CDR3 coding DNA: TGTGCCAGCAGCACAGACAGGTGGGGGACTGAAGCTTTCTTT. Protein: CASSTDRWGTEAFF.

The rearrangement uses TRBV19 and TRBJ1-5; D unresolved. The CDR3 has 15 residues. The germline V and J ends were trimmed by 5 bases and 2 bases, with 13 bases remaining between them. From germline, CDR1 is LNHDA and CDR2 SQIVND (reference sequence). CDR3 sequence reads: CASSSVVLGNQPQHF. The CDR3 DNA is TGTGCCAGTAGTTCGGTGGTTTTGGGCAATCAGCCCCAGCATTTT. Complete variable domain (other parts from reference TRBV19 and TRBJ1-5): DGGITQSPKYLFRKEGQNVTLSCEQNLNHDAMYWYRQDPGQGLRLIYYSQIVNDFQKGDIAEGYSVSREKKESFPLTVTSAQKNPTAFYLCASSSVVLGNQPQHFGDGTRLSIL.

This chain connects TRBV7-2 to TRBJ2-5; 7 nucleotides agree with TRBD1. This CDR3 region has 13 residues. Germline V gene data show CDR1 as SGHTA and CDR2 as FQGNSA. Germline trimming cut 1 base from V and 4 bases from J; bases unmatched to any gene: 0. The CDR3, as DNA: TGTGCCAGCAGCTTAGGACAGGGAGAGACCCAGTACTTC. It specifies CASSLGQGETQYF.

The V gene is TRBV2, the J gene TRBJ2-2; D possibly corresponds to TRBD1 (6 bases). Trimming took 7 bases from V and 1 from J, leaving 10 bases between them. Per the germline V gene, CDR1 is SNHLY and CDR2 is FYNNEI. The CDR3 has 14 amino acids. CDR3 nucleotide sequence: TGTGCCAGCATTCCGGGACAGAACACCGGGGAGCTGTTTTTT. This gives the protein CASIPGQNTGELFF.

This clone has a single count. This rearrangement joins TRBV30 to TRBJ1-2, with TRBD1 matching over 7 bases. This CDR3 is built from 13 residues. V shed 5 bases and J 5 bases; nucleotides not matched to a gene: 8. Germline V gene sequence: CDR1 GTSNPN, CDR2 SVGIG (reference sequence). The CDR3 DNA reads as TGTGCCTGGGCGGGACAGCCTATATATGGCTACACCTTC. This gives the protein CAWAGQPIYGYTF.

This clone was seen only once. The CDR3 is CASSYSGGGEDTQYF. In DNA form, the CDR3 reads TGTGCCAGCAGTTATAGCGGGGGGGGTGAAGATACGCAGTATTTT. This chain connects TRBV7-8 to TRBJ2-3; 11 bases are shared with TRBD2. The CDR3 runs to 15 residues. Germline-derived CDR1 and CDR2 are SGHVS and FQNEAQ. V was clipped by 6 bases and J by 5 bases; unmatched bases: 7.

This chain's CDR3 is CASSLGAGGHETQYF. The DNA for the CDR3 is TGTGCCAGCAGCTTAGGGGCGGGGGGGCATGAGACCCAGTACTTC. V gene TRBV7-3 combines with J gene TRBJ2-5; TRBD2 matches 9 bases. There are 15 residues in the CDR3. V dropped 2 bases and J dropped 5; count of bases not matched to a gene: 6. The germline V gene has CDR1 SGHTA and CDR2 FQGTGA.

This clone has just a few counts. The chain couples TRBV4-1 to TRBJ2-5, with 14 nucleotides matching TRBD2. This CDR3 contains 16 residues. J lost 5 bases, V lost 3 bases, and 5 bases had no gene match. The germline V gene has CDR1 MGHRA and CDR2 YSYEKL. The CDR3 spells CASSQGLAGAGETQYF. In nucleotides, the CDR3 is TGCGCCAGCAGCCAGGGACTAGCGGGGGCCGGGGAGACCCAGTACTTC.

V is TRBV6-1 and J is TRBJ2-3; 8 bases fit TRBD1. Germline V gene lookup returns CDR1 MNHNS and CDR2 SASEGT. V dropped 6 bases and J dropped 3; count of bases not matched to a gene: 2. The CDR3 has 13 amino acids. CDR3 sequence reads: CASSRTGTDTQYF. Written as DNA, the CDR3 is TGTGCCAGCAGCAGGACAGGGACAGATACGCAGTATTTT.

This clone was counted once. The CDR3 here is CASRGRGFEAFF. CDR3 coding DNA: TGTGCCAGTAGAGGGAGGGGATTTGAAGCTTTCTTT. This sequence joins TRBV19 and TRBJ1-1; a possible D gene is TRBD1 (5 bases). V lost 6 bases and J lost 7, with 12 bases in between. In germline, CDR1 is LNHDA, CDR2 SQIVND (reference sequence). The CDR3 has 12 amino acids.

The chain has TRBV4-3 and TRBJ1-2; D is unclear. The CDR3 has 12 amino acids. The V gene lost 2 bases and the J gene lost 8 bases, with 9 bases spanning the gap. Germline CDR1 LGHNA, CDR2 YSLEER. The CDR3 loop is CASSQSGIGYTF. The CDR3 region has the DNA TGCGCCAGCAGCCAATCAGGCATCGGCTACACCTTC.

This clone has just one count. This chain uses TRBV30 with TRBJ2-7; TRBD1 matches 7 bases. V was pared by 5 bases and J by 4 bases, with 20 bases of the junction left unmatched. Germline lookup yields CDR1 GTSNPN and CDR2 SVGIG (reference sequence). The CDR3 sequence is 17 residues long. DNA of the CDR3: TGTGCCTGGCGCACCGGGACAGTATCCACCCTACCTTACGAGCAGTACTTC. Translated: CAWRTGTVSTLPYEQYF.

The chain links TRBV25-1 to TRBJ2-2; 7 nucleotides line up with TRBD2. There are 14 residues in the CDR3. V was clipped by 1 base and J by 5 bases; unmatched bases: 1. Germline lookup yields CDR1 MGHDK and CDR2 SYGVNS. The CDR3 sequence: CASSEWEGTGELFF. The CDR3 bases are TGTGCCAGCAGTGAATGGGAGGGGACCGGGGAGCTGTTTTTT. The whole variable domain, filled in from reference TRBV25-1 and TRBJ2-2, reads EADIYQTPRYLVIGTGKKITLECSQTMGHDKMYWYQQDPGMELHLIHYSYGVNSTEKGDLSSESTVSRIRTEHFPLTLESARPSHTSQYLCASSEWEGTGELFFGEGSRLTVL.